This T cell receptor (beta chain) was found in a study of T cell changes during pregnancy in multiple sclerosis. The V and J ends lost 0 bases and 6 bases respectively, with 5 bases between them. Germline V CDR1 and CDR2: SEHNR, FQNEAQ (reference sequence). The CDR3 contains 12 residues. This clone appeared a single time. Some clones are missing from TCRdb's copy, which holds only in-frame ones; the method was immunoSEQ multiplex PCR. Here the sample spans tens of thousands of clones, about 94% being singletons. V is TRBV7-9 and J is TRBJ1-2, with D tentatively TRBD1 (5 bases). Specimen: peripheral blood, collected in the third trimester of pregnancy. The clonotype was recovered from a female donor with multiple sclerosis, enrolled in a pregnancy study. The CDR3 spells CASSLATDGYTF. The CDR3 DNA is TGTGCCAGCAGCTTAGCGACAGATGGCTACACCTTC.